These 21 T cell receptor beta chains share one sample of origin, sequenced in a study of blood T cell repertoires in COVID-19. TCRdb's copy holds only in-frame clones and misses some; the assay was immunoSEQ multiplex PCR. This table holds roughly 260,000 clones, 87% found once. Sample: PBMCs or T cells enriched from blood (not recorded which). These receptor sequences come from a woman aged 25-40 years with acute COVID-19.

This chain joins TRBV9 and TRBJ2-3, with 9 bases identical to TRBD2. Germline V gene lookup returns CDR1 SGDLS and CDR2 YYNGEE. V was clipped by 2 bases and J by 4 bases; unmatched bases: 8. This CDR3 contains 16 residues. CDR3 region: CASSVWGRGGPDTQYF. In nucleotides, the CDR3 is TGTGCCAGCAGCGTCTGGGGGCGGGGGGGCCCAGATACGCAGTATTTT.

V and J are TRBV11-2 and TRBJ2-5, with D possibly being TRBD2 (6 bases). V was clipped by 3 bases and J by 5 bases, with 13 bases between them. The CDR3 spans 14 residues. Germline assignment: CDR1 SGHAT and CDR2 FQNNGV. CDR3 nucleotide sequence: TGTGCCAGCAGCTTTCGGGGGTTCAAGGAGACCCAGTACTTC. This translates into CASSFRGFKETQYF.

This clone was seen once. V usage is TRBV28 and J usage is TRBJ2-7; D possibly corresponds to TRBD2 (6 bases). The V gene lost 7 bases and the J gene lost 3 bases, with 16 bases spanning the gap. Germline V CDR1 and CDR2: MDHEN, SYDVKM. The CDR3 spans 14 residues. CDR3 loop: CASTPSGLRYEQYF. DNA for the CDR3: TGTGCCAGCACACCCTCGGGACTCCGCTACGAGCAGTACTTC.

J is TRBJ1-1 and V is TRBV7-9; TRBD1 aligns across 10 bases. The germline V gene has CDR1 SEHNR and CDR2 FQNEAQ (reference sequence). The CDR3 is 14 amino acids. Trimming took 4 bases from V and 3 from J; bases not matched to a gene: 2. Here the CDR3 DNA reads TGTGCCAGCAGCTGGACAGGGGGTTACACTGAAGCTTTCTTT. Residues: CASSWTGGYTEAFF.

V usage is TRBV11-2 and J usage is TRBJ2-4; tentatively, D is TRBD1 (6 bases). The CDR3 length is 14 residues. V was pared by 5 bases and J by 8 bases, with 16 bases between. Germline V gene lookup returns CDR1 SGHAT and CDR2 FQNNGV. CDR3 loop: CASSGDTSGDIQYF. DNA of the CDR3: TGTGCCAGCAGCGGGGACACGTCTGGGGACATTCAGTACTTC.

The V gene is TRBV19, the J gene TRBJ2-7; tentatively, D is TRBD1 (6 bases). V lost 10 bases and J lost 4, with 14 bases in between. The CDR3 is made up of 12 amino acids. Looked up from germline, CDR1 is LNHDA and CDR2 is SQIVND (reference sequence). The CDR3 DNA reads TGTGCCACCGACCGGGACAAATACGAGCAGTACTTC. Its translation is CATDRDKYEQYF.

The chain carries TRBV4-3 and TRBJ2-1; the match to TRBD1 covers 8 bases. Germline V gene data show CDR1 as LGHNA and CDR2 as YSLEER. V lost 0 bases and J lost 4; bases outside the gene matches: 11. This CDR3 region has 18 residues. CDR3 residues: CASSQEEGLQGGYNEQFF. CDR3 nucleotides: TGCGCCAGCAGCCAAGAGGAAGGCTTACAGGGGGGATACAATGAGCAGTTCTTC.

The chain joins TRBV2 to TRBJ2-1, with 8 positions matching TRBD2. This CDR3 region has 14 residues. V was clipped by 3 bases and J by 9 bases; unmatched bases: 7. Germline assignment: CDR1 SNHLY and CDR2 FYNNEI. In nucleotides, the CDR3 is TGTGCCAGCAGTGACGCGGGACTAGTAGGTGAGCAGTTCTTC. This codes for CASSDAGLVGEQFF.

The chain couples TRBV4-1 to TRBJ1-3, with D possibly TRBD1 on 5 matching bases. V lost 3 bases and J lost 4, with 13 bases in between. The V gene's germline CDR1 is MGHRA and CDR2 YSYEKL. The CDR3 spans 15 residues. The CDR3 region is CASSQRGLGGNTIYF. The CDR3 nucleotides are TGCGCCAGCAGCCAGAGGGGACTAGGCGGAAACACCATATATTTT.

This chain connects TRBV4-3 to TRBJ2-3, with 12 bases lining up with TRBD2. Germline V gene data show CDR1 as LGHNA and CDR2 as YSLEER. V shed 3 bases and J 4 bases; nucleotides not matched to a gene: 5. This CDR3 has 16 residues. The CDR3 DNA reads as TGCGCCAGCAGCCAGTCACTAGCGGGGGGACCAGATACGCAGTATTTT. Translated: CASSQSLAGGPDTQYF.

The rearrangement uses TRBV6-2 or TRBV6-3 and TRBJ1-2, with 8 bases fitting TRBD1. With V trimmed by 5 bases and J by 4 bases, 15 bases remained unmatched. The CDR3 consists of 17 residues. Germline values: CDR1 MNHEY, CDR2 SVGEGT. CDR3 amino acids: CASSRPPTGEAFYGYTF. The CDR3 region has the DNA TGTGCCAGCAGTCGCCCCCCGACAGGGGAAGCTTTCTATGGCTACACCTTC.

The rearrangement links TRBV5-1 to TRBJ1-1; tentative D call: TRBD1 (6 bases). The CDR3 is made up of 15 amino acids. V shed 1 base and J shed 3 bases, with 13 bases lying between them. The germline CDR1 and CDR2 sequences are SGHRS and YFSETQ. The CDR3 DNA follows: TGCGCCAGCAGCTTGAGAGGCGGGGGCTACACTGAAGCTTTCTTT. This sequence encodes CASSLRGGGYTEAFF. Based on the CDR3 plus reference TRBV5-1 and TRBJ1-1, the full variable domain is KAGVTQTPRYLIKTRGQQVTLSCSPISGHRSVSWYQQTPGQGLQFLFEYFSETQRNKGNFPGRFSGRQFSNSRSEMNVSTLELGDSALYLCASSLRGGGYTEAFFGQGTRLTVV.

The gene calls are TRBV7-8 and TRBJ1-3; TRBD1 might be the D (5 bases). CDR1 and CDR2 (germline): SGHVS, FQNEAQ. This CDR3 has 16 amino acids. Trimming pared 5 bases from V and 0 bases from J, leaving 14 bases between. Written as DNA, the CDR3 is TGTGCCAGCAGCCTACTTGGGGGGTACTCTGGAAACACCATATATTTT. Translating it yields CASSLLGGYSGNTIYF.

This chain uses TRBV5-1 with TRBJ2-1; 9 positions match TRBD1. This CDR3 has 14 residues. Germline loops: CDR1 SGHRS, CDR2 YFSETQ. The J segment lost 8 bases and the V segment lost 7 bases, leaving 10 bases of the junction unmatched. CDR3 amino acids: CASGSGTGIDEQFF. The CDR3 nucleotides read TGCGCCAGCGGGTCCGGGACAGGGATTGATGAGCAGTTCTTC. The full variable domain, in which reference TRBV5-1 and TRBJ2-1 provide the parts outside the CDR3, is KAGVTQTPRYLIKTRGQQVTLSCSPISGHRSVSWYQQTPGQGLQFLFEYFSETQRNKGNFPGRFSGRQFSNSRSEMNVSTLELGDSALYLCASGSGTGIDEQFFGPGTRLTVL.

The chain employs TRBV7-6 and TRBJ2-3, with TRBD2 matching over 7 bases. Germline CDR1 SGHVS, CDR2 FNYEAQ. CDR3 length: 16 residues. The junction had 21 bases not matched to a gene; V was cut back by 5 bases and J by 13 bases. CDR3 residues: CASSPSYGAGRNKEYF. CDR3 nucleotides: TGTGCCAGCAGCCCGTCCTATGGAGCGGGGAGGAACAAGGAGTATTTT.

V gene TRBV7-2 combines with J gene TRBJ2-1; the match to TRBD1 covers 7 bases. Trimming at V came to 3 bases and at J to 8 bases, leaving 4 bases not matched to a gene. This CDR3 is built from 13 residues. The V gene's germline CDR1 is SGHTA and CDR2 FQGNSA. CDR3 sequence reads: CASSFDRVYEQFF. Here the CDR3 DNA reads TGTGCCAGCAGCTTCGACAGGGTCTATGAGCAGTTCTTC. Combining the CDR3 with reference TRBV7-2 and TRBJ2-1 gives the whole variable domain GAGVSQSPSNKVTEKGKDVELRCDPISGHTALYWYRQSLGQGLEFLIYFQGNSAPDKSGLPSDRFSAERTGGSVSTLTIQRTQQEDSAVYLCASSFDRVYEQFFGPGTRLTVL.

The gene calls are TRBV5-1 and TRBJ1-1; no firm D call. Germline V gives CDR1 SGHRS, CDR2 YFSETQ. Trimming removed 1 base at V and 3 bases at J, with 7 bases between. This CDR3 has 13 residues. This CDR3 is CASSLNGDTEAFF. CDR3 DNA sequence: TGCGCCAGCAGCTTGAACGGGGACACTGAAGCTTTCTTT.

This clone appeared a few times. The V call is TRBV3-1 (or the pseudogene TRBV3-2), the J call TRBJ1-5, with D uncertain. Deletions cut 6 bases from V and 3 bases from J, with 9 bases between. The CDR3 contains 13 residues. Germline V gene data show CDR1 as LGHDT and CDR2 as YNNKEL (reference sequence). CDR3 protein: CASSGGINQPQHF. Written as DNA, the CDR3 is TGTGCCAGCAGTGGAGGAATCAATCAGCCCCAGCATTTT.

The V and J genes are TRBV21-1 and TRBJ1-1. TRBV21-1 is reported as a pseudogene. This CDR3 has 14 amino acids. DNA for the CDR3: TGTGCCAGCAGCAAAGCCCAGCATGAGAGGAGTGCTTTCTTT. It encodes CASSKAQHERSAFF.

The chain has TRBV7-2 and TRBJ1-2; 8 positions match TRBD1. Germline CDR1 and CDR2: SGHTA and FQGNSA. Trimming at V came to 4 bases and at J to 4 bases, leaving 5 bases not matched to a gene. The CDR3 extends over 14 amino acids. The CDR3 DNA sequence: TGTGCCAGCAGCTCCGGGACAGGCGTCTATGGCTACACCTTC. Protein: CASSSGTGVYGYTF.

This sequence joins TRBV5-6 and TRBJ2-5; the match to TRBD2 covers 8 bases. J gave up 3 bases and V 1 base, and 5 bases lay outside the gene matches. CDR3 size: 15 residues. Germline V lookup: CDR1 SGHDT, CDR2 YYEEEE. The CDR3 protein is CASSLPPAGEETQYF. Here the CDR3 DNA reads TGTGCCAGCAGCTTGCCCCCAGCGGGGGAAGAGACCCAGTACTTC.